The entry below describes one T cell receptor (beta chain). Its cognate antigen is unknown. This record comes from a study of T cell responses to AZD1222 COVID-19 vaccine. Germline V gene sequence: CDR1 WSHSY, CDR2 SAAADI. The CDR3 totals 14 residues. V gave up 5 bases and J gave up 0 bases, with 9 bases separating them. The method was immunoSEQ multiplex PCR; TCRdb's version includes in-frame clones alone and lacks a portion of them. This table holds about 84,000 clones, approximately 88% found once. Study-level findings and limits: Among vaccine-associated CD4 TCRs, coverage spanned spike, with dominance at 160-218 and 743-854. Every sample of the repertoires postdated the peak T cell response.

The sequence came from an adult who received the AZD1222 COVID-19 vaccine. The source was peripheral blood, collected 28 days after the second AZD1222 dose. The J gene is TRBJ2-3, the V gene TRBV10-2; D is uncertain. As DNA, the CDR3 is TGCGCCAGCAGTCGGACGCAAAGCACAGATACGCAGTATTTT. Protein: CASSRTQSTDTQYF.